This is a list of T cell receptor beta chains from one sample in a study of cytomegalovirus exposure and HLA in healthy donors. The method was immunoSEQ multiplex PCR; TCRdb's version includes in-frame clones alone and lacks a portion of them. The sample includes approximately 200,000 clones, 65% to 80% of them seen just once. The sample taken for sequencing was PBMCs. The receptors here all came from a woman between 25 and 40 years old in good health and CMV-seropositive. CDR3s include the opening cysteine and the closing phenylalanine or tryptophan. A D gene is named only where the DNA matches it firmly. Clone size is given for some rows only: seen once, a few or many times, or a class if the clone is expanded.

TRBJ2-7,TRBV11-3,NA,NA,TGTGCCAGCAGCTTGACACTTACCCGCCACGAGCAGTACTTC,CASSLTLTRHEQYF
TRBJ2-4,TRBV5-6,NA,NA,TGTGCCAGCAGCTTGAATGAGGGGGGGAAAAACATTCAGTACTTC,CASSLNEGGKNIQYF
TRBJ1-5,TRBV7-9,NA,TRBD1,TGTGCCAGCAGCTTAGAGGGGTGGACAGGGGGCGTAAGCAATCAGCCCCAGCATTTT,CASSLEGWTGGVSNQPQHF
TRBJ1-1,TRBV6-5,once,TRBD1,TGTGCCAGCAGTTACACAGTACAGGGGGGAGATACTGAAGCTTTCTTT,CASSYTVQGGDTEAFF
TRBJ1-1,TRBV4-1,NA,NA,TGCGCCAGCAGCCGTGCGGAACGGTTCAGGGGCACTGAAGCTTTCTTT,CASSRAERFRGTEAFF
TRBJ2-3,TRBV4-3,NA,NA,TGCGCCAGCAGCCAAGATTCTGCAGCGGAGGGCACAGATACGCAGTATTTT,CASSQDSAAEGTDTQYF
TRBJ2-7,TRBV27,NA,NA,TGTGCCAGCAGTCCCGACGGGTGGAGCCTCTCCGAGCAGTACTTC,CASSPDGWSLSEQYF
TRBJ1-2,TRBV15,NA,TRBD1,TGTGCCACCAGCAGAGAAAGACAGGGATTTAACTATGGCTACACCTTC,CATSRERQGFNYGYTF
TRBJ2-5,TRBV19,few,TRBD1,TGTGCCAGTAGTTTCCACCGGGACAGGGGGCCAGAGACCCAGTACTTC,CASSFHRDRGPETQYF
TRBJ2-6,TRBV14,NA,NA,TGTGCCAGCAGCCTCACTGGGGCCAACGTCCTGACTTTC,CASSLTGANVLTF
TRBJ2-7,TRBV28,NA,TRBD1,TGTGCCAGCAGGGAGGGACAGGGGGTATCCGAGCAGTACTTC,CASREGQGVSEQYF
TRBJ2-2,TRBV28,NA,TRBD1,TGTGCCAGCAGTTTAGGGCCAGGGGGCAAGAGCGGGGAGCTGTTTTTT,CASSLGPGGKSGELFF
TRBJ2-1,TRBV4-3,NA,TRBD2,TGCGCCAGCAGCCAAGGGCCTAGCGGGGGGGCTTATGAGCAGTTCTTC,CASSQGPSGGAYEQFF
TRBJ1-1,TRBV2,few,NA,TGTGCCAGCAGTCAAGACAGGCCCCGTGGAGCTTTCTTT,CASSQDRPRGAFF
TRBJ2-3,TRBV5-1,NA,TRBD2,TGCGCCAGCCGAGCGGGGGCCCAATTAAGCACAGATACGCAGTATTTT,CASRAGAQLSTDTQYF
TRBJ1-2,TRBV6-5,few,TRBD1,TGTGCCAGCAGTAAGACAGGGGGCGATAACTATGGCTACACCTTC,CASSKTGGDNYGYTF
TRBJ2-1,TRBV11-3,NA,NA,TGTGCCAGCAGCTTAACTACAGGGAGCAATGAGCAGTTCTTC,CASSLTTGSNEQFF
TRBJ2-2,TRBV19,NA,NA,TGTGCCAGCGAACGGGACAACAAGAACACCGGGGAGCTGTTTTTT,CASERDNKNTGELFF
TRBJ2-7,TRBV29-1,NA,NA,TGCAGCGTTGAGCCCCGGCGGGGCTACGAGCAGTACTTC,CSVEPRRGYEQYF
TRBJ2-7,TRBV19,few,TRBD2,TGTGCCAGTAGTATTAGCGGGGGGCTGTACGAGCAGTACTTC,CASSISGGLYEQYF
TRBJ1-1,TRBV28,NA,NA,TGTGCCAGCAGCCCAAGTCGACAGTACACTGAAGCTTTCTTT,CASSPSRQYTEAFF
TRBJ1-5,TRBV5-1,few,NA,TGCGCCAGCAGCTTGATCCCAAGATCCCGGAGGAGCAATCAGCCCCAGCATTTT,CASSLIPRSRRSNQPQHF
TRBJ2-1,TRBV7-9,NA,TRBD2,TGTGCCAGCAGACTGAGCGGGAGCTACAATGAGCAGTTCTTC,CASRLSGSYNEQFF
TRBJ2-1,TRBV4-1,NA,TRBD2,TGCGCCAGCAGCCAATCCGGACTAGCGGTCGATGAGCAGTTCTTC,CASSQSGLAVDEQFF
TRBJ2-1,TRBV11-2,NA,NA,TGTGCCAGCAGCAGCCCCACGCGCGGGGATGAGCAGTTCTTC,CASSSPTRGDEQFF
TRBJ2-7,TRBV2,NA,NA,TGTGCCAGCAGTGTGTCAGGTTACGAGCAGTACTTC,CASSVSGYEQYF
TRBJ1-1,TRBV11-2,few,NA,TGTGCCAGCAGCCACTCCCCCCACAGCATGAACACTGAAGCTTTCTTT,CASSHSPHSMNTEAFF
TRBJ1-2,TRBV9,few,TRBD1,TGTGCCAGCAGCGTAGGGGACAGCTATGGCTACACCTTC,CASSVGDSYGYTF
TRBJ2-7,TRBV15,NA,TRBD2,TGTGCCACCAGCATTGGGAGGGTCGGCTCCTACGAGCAGTACTTC,CATSIGRVGSYEQYF
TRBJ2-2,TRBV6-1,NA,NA,TGTGCCAGCAGTGCGCCCCTCAGACAGCCTAACACCGGGGAGCTGTTTTTT,CASSAPLRQPNTGELFF
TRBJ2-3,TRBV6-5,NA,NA,TGTGCCAGCAGTTACTCGGGGGCACGCACAGATACGCAGTATTTT,CASSYSGARTDTQYF
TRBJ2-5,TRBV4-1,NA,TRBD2,TGCGCCAGCAGCCAGCTCGGACTAGCGGGGGGGCAGTTCGGGGAGACCCAGTACTTC,CASSQLGLAGGQFGETQYF
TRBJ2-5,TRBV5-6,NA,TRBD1,TGTGCCAGCTTACGGACAGGGAAGGAGACCCAGTACTTC,CASLRTGKETQYF
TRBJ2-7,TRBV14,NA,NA,TGTGCCAGCAGCCTACCGAGCCTTACCTACGAGCAGTACTTC,CASSLPSLTYEQYF
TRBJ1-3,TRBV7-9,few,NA,TGTGCCAGCAGCTTTAGGGAGAGGACCCCTGGAAACACCATATATTTT,CASSFRERTPGNTIYF
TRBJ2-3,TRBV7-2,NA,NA,TGTGCCAGCAGCCCCCTCCACACCACAGATACGCAGTATTTT,CASSPLHTTDTQYF
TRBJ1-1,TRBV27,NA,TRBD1,TGTGCCAGCAGTTTTGGACAGGGTAAAGGGGCTGAAGCTTTCTTT,CASSFGQGKGAEAFF
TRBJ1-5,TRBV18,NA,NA,TGTGCCAGCTCACCAGGGCACCAGACAAATCAGCCCCAGCATTTT,CASSPGHQTNQPQHF
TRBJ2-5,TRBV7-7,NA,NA,TGTGCCAGCAGCCAAACCGAGGGCGGTCAGTTGACCCAGTACTTC,CASSQTEGGQLTQYF
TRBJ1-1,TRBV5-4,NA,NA,TGTGCCAGCAGCTTACTGTCTAGAGGGTTAGCGTACGGCACTGAAGCTTTCTTT,CASSLLSRGLAYGTEAFF